This entry describes one T cell receptor (beta chain). Antigen: not known. This sample is drawn from a study of cytomegalovirus exposure and HLA in healthy donors. Germline V CDR1 and CDR2: ENHRY, SYGVKD. The CDR3 length is 13 residues. V lost 10 bases and J lost 3; bases outside the gene matches: 5. Study observations and caveats: Association of about 17,000 TCR beta sequences with HLA alleles was found at 0.05 false discovery rate in a later analysis.

The PCR contained 60 Vbeta and 13 Jbeta primers. Some clones are missing from TCRdb's copy, which holds only in-frame ones; the method was immunoSEQ multiplex PCR. The sample includes 100,000 or so clones, 75% to 80% seen only once; the top ten take roughly an eighth. The origin of this receptor is a woman aged 40 to 50 in good health and CMV-seropositive. Sequencing was done on a sample of PBMCs. This sequence joins TRBV10-3 and TRBJ2-3; TRBD2 matches at 9 bases. The CDR3 spells CATLAGETDTQYF. The CDR3 DNA is TGTGCCACCTTAGCGGGGGAAACAGATACGCAGTATTTT.